This T cell receptor beta chain was obtained from a study of CD8 T cells in ankylosing spondylitis. Broader study findings: Prior literature has documented some motif variants in synovial fluid and blood from reactive arthritis. Peripheral blood samples showed relatively rare disease-linked clones, and these clones were CD8+. Made up of about eight highly homologous variants, a TCR beta motif appeared characteristic of ankylosing spondylitis blood.

CDR1 LNHDA and CDR2 SQIVND come from the germline V gene (reference sequence). The CDR3 has 14 amino acids. J was trimmed by 4 bases and V by 8 bases; bases with no gene match: 6. Researchers built TCR beta libraries using quantitative 5'-RACE with molecular barcodes. One entry per CDR3 protein results from TCRdb running MiXCR on the 5' RACE reads. Of 250,000 to 350,000 distinct CDR3 sequences listed, less than 25% are singletons. This clonotype was seen more than once but under ten times. Its antigen is unidentified. Sequencing was done on a sample of blood, either unsorted or a sorted T cell fraction (not recorded which). The rearrangement links TRBV19 to TRBJ2-1, with 9 nucleotides matching TRBD2. The sequence was collected from a female donor with ankylosing spondylitis or in good health (not recorded which). DNA for the CDR3: TGTGCCAGTGGGAATAGCGGGGGATACAATGAGCAGTTCTTC. This codes for CASGNSGGYNEQFF. The full variable domain, rest sourced from reference TRBV19 and TRBJ2-1, is DGGITQSPKYLFRKEGQNVTLSCEQNLNHDAMYWYRQDPGQGLRLIYYSQIVNDFQKGDIAEGYSVSREKKESFPLTVTSAQKNPTAFYLCASGNSGGYNEQFFGPGTRLTVL.